These 23 T cell receptor beta chains originate from one sample sequenced in a study of control samples from healthy donors and cancer patients. Some clones are missing from TCRdb's copy, which holds only in-frame ones; the method was immunoSEQ multiplex PCR. This sample has tens of thousands of clones; 90% to 95% occur once, and the top ten carry 2% to 3%. The sample comprised blood. The receptors here all came from a man in his thirties or forties in good health.

This clone was observed a single time. The genes are TRBV11-1 and TRBJ2-2; D call uncertain. Germline-derived CDR1 and CDR2 are SGHAT and FQDESV (reference sequence). This CDR3 region has 16 residues. Trimming shortened V by 6 bases and J by 1 base, and 15 bases separated the two germline ends. CDR3 in DNA: TGTGCCAGCAGTCCTTGGGCTAGTCTGAACACCGGGGAGCTGTTTTTT. It specifies CASSPWASLNTGELFF.

CDR3 sequence reads: CASSLGAGSGANVLTF. The CDR3 DNA reads as TGTGCCAGCAGCTTAGGGGCGGGGTCTGGGGCCAACGTCCTGACTTTC. The chain carries TRBV11-1 and TRBJ2-6; TRBD2 is a possible D gene (6 bases). This CDR3 has 16 amino acids. Germline V gene lookup returns CDR1 SGHAT and CDR2 FQDESV (reference sequence). With 1 base removed from V and 1 base from J, the gap between germline ends came to 8 bases.

In DNA form, the CDR3 reads TGTGCCAGCAGCGAGATAGCGGGAGACTACGAGCAGTACTTC. This translates into CASSEIAGDYEQYF. The V call is TRBV6-5, the J call TRBJ2-7, with TRBD2 matching 9 bases. CDR3 length: 14 amino acids. Germline assignment: CDR1 MNHEY and CDR2 SVGAGI. V lost 6 bases and J lost 3; bases outside the gene matches: 6.

J is TRBJ2-7 and V is TRBV7-3, with D maybe TRBD1 (5 bases). The V end lost 4 bases, the J end lost 4 bases, and 14 bases lay between the germline ends. Germline CDR1 SGHTA, CDR2 FQGTGA. The CDR3 spans 14 residues. The CDR3 reads CASSSLDRSYEQYF. CDR3 nucleotide sequence: TGTGCCAGCAGCTCCCTCGACAGAAGTTACGAGCAGTACTTC.

The rearrangement links TRBV4-1 to TRBJ1-3, with 7 bases lining up with TRBD1. In germline, CDR1 is MGHRA, CDR2 YSYEKL. The CDR3 spans 18 residues. Trimming at V came to 0 bases and at J to 0 bases, leaving 8 bases not matched to a gene. This CDR3 reads CASSQDWRNRGSGNTIYF. DNA of the CDR3: TGCGCCAGCAGCCAAGATTGGAGAAACAGGGGCTCTGGAAACACCATATATTTT.

The chain links TRBV7-2 to TRBJ1-2, with D tentatively TRBD1 (5 bases). V lost 1 base and J lost 4, with 7 bases in between. Germline V gene lookup returns CDR1 SGHTA and CDR2 FQGNSA. This CDR3 has 13 residues. Here the CDR3 DNA reads TGTGCCAGCAGCTTAGGGAGGGGCTATGGCTACACCTTC. This gives the protein CASSLGRGYGYTF.

The chain employs TRBV3-1 (or the pseudogene TRBV3-2) and TRBJ2-7; TRBD2 matches 7 bases. Germline V gene sequence: CDR1 LGHDT, CDR2 YNNKEL (reference sequence). With V trimmed by 1 base and J by 3 bases, 3 bases remained unmatched. The CDR3 extends over 14 amino acids. In DNA form, the CDR3 reads TGTGCCAGCAGCCAAGTAGCGGGTCACTACGAGCAGTACTTC. Translating gives CASSQVAGHYEQYF.

This chain joins TRBV6-5 and TRBJ2-7; tentatively, D is TRBD2 (6 bases). Germline V gene sequence: CDR1 MNHEY, CDR2 SVGAGI. Trimming removed 7 bases from V and 0 bases from J, with 16 bases in between. The CDR3 runs to 15 residues. The CDR3 bases are TGTGCCAGCACCGGAGAGGCGGGGAGCTCCTACGAGCAGTACTTC. Protein product: CASTGEAGSSYEQYF.

This clone showed up just a few times. The same CDR3 can be traced to other DNA sequences in this sample. The chain uses TRBV6-4 and TRBJ2-3, with 10 nucleotides matching TRBD2. Germline V lookup: CDR1 MRHNA, CDR2 SNTAGT. V lost 3 bases, J lost 1 base, and 1 base stayed unmatched. CDR3 length equals 15 residues. The chain's CDR3 is CASSEGTSGTDTQYF. The CDR3, as DNA: TGTGCCAGCAGTGAGGGGACTAGCGGCACAGATACGCAGTATTTT.

V gene TRBV9 combines with J gene TRBJ2-7; D not certain. Germline-derived CDR1 and CDR2 are SGDLS and YYNGEE. V lost 0 bases and J 0 bases, leaving 7 bases between the germline ends. The CDR3 runs to 14 residues. The CDR3 sequence is CASSVGVDSYEQYF. The DNA for the CDR3 is TGTGCCAGCAGCGTAGGGGTGGACTCCTACGAGCAGTACTTC.

The chain couples TRBV7-9 to TRBJ2-3; 11 bases align to TRBD2. J was trimmed by 7 bases and V by 5 bases; bases with no gene match: 5. Germline lookup yields CDR1 SEHNR and CDR2 FQNEAQ (reference sequence). The CDR3 has 14 residues. The CDR3 bases are TGTGCCAGCAGCCCTCTAGCGGGAGGTTATACGCAGTATTTT. This codes for CASSPLAGGYTQYF.

The rearrangement joins TRBV10-2 to TRBJ2-1; 15 bases line up with TRBD2. Trimming at V came to 5 bases and at J to 2 bases, leaving 7 bases not matched to a gene. Germline-derived CDR1 and CDR2 are WSHSY and SAAADI. The CDR3 runs to 18 residues. Here the CDR3 DNA reads TGCGCCAGCAGTAGGACTAGCGGGAGGGCCCGAGCCTACAATGAGCAGTTCTTC. This codes for CASSRTSGRARAYNEQFF.

This chain connects TRBV27 to TRBJ1-2; D is perhaps TRBD1 (5 bases). The germline V and J ends were trimmed by 6 bases and 5 bases, with 13 bases remaining between them. The length of the CDR3 is 13 residues. Germline CDR1 and CDR2: MNHEY and SMNVEV (reference sequence). The DNA of the CDR3 is TGTGCCAGCAGACCGGCCAGGGAGTATGGCTACACCTTC. Translated: CASRPAREYGYTF.

The chain couples TRBV19 to TRBJ1-5, with D possibly matching TRBD1 (6 bases). The length of the CDR3 is 16 residues. Trimming cost V 4 bases and J 5 bases, with 18 bases left between them. Germline V gene lookup returns CDR1 LNHDA and CDR2 SQIVND (reference sequence). CDR3 protein: CASSNPGQFVDQPQHF. The CDR3 DNA reads TGTGCCAGTAGTAATCCAGGACAGTTCGTAGATCAGCCCCAGCATTTT.

This sequence joins TRBV18 and TRBJ2-2, with D hard to call. The CDR3 contains 14 residues. The germline CDR1 and CDR2 sequences are KGHSH and LQKENI. The V gene lost 2 bases and the J gene lost 2 bases, with 6 bases spanning the gap. The CDR3 region has the DNA TGTGCCAGCTCACCAGGGCCTAACACCGGGGAGCTGTTTTTT. The encoded protein is CASSPGPNTGELFF.

The chain carries TRBV6-1 and TRBJ2-7; possibly TRBD2 for D (5 bases). This CDR3 comprises 15 residues. V was clipped by 0 bases and J by 3 bases, with 12 bases between them. Germline lookup yields CDR1 MNHNS and CDR2 SASEGT. The CDR3 bases are TGTGCCAGCAGTGAAGCGCCTGGGAGAAACTACGAGCAGTACTTC. Protein product: CASSEAPGRNYEQYF.

The chain uses TRBV19 and TRBJ2-1; a possible D gene is TRBD2 (5 bases). V was trimmed by 4 bases and J by 7 bases, leaving 8 bases between them. The V gene's germline CDR1 is LNHDA and CDR2 SQIVND (reference sequence). The CDR3 has 12 residues. CDR3: CASSTGGNEQFF. The CDR3 region has the DNA TGTGCCAGTAGTACAGGAGGTAATGAGCAGTTCTTC.

The chain carries TRBV6-5 and TRBJ2-7, with a tentative D call TRBD1 (6 bases). Deletions cut 2 bases from V and 5 bases from J, with 19 bases between. In germline, CDR1 is MNHEY, CDR2 SVGAGI. The CDR3 totals 16 residues. The CDR3 DNA reads TGTGCCAGCAGTTACCGATCCGACCTGGGGGCCCACGAGCAGTACTTC. It yields the protein CASSYRSDLGAHEQYF.

The rearrangement joins TRBV27 to TRBJ2-7; no clear D. Deletions cut 1 base from V and 6 bases from J, with 13 bases between. The CDR3 spans 14 residues. Germline assignment: CDR1 MNHEY and CDR2 SMNVEV (reference sequence). The CDR3, as DNA: TGTGCCAGCAGTTTATACGCGGCACCGGGCGAGCAGTACTTC. Translation: CASSLYAAPGEQYF.

The rearrangement joins TRBV7-2 to TRBJ2-7; possibly TRBD1 for D (6 bases). Germline CDR1 and CDR2: SGHTA and FQGNSA. The CDR3 totals 14 residues. V was cut by 2 bases and J by 1 base, with 9 bases left in between. The CDR3 region is CASSLQRGSYEQYF. CDR3 bases: TGTGCCAGCAGCTTACAGAGGGGGTCCTACGAGCAGTACTTC.

This chain joins TRBV2 and TRBJ2-7; no definite D call. From germline, CDR1 is SNHLY and CDR2 FYNNEI. V lost 6 bases and J lost 0, with 6 bases in between. The length of the CDR3 is 12 residues. The chain's CDR3 is CASRASSYEQYF. CDR3 sequence (DNA): TGTGCCAGCAGGGCTAGCTCCTACGAGCAGTACTTC.

This chain connects TRBV18 to TRBJ1-4, with 10 bases identical to TRBD1. CDR1 is KGHSH, CDR2 LQKENI, per germline. V shed 4 bases, J shed 1 base, and the junction held 3 bases outside the gene matches. The CDR3 totals 16 residues. CDR3 sequence reads: CASSLTGGGTNEKLFF. CDR3 DNA sequence: TGTGCCAGCTCACTGACAGGGGGCGGAACTAATGAAAAACTGTTTTTT. Together with reference TRBV18 and TRBJ1-4, the CDR3 gives the full variable domain: NAGVMQNPRHLVRRRGQEARLRCSPMKGHSHVYWYRQLPEEGLKFMVYLQKENIIDESGMPKERFSAEFPKEGPSILRIQQVVRGDSAAYFCASSLTGGGTNEKLFFGSGTQLSVL.

The chain's CDR3 is CASSYVGQSTDTQYF. As DNA, the CDR3 is TGTGCCAGCAGTTACGTAGGCCAAAGCACAGATACGCAGTATTTT. The chain couples TRBV6-6 to TRBJ2-3; D remains unclear. The V gene lost 2 bases and the J gene lost 0 bases, with 9 bases spanning the gap. The length of the CDR3 is 15 residues. Germline CDR1 MNHNY, CDR2 SVGAGI (reference sequence).